The T cell receptor (beta chain) under discussion was sequenced for a study of T cells in women clearing cervical HPV infection. The CDR3 covers 15 residues. Looked up from germline, CDR1 is SGHTA and CDR2 is FQGNSA. TCR beta CDR3 amplified by multiplex PCR from roughly 1,100 ng genomic DNA. Produced via immunoSEQ multiplex PCR; TCRdb's table is partial and in-frame only. This repertoire includes around 19,000 clones. A remark on this clone: The read gets to within 3 residues of the CDR3 end, and the germline J gene fills in the rest.

The sequenced sample was blood buffy coat. This sequence joins TRBV7-2 and TRBJ2-3, with 8 nucleotides matching TRBD1. This TCR derives from a woman aged 18 to 69 with a cervical HPV16 infection that either progressed to CIN3+ or cleared (not recorded which). The chain's CDR3 is CASSSQGAPQETQYF. CDR3 DNA (partial): TGTGCCAGCAGCTCGCAGGGGGCTCCACAAGAGACG.